The rows below give T cell receptor beta chains drawn from one sample of a study of cytomegalovirus exposure and HLA in healthy donors. The repertoire was sequenced with immunoSEQ multiplex PCR; TCRdb's copy has only in-frame clones and lacks some. Among about 120,000 clones, roughly three quarters were seen once, and the ten largest hold about a tenth. Sequenced sample: PBMCs. The receptors derive from a man aged 25-40 years in good health and CMV-seropositive. CDR3s include the opening cysteine and the closing phenylalanine or tryptophan. The D gene is left open where the match is weak. Rows may omit the clone size; those that give it use once, few, many or a size class.

D gene | J gene | clone size | V gene | CDR3 protein | CDR3 DNA
- | TRBJ1-2 | - | TRBV7-2 | CASSFSPYGYTF | TGTGCCAGCAGCTTCTCCCCGTATGGCTACACCTTC
- | TRBJ1-2 | - | TRBV5-6 | CASSLGPREDSGYTF | TGTGCCAGCAGCTTAGGTCCAAGGGAGGATAGCGGCTACACCTTC
- | TRBJ2-5 | - | TRBV5-1 | CASSPGGGPGILQETQYF | TGCGCCAGCAGCCCCGGTGGAGGGCCGGGGATTTTACAAGAGACCCAGTACTTC
TRBD2 | TRBJ2-7 | - | TRBV10-3 | CAISGGLAEQYF | TGTGCCATCAGTGGGGGACTAGCCGAGCAGTACTTC
TRBD2 | TRBJ2-7 | once | TRBV29-1 | CSVEDETSGNYEQYF | TGCAGCGTTGAAGATGAAACTAGCGGTAACTACGAGCAGTACTTC
TRBD1 | TRBJ1-4 | few | TRBV10-2 | CASREGQLRGEKLFF | TGCGCCAGCAGGGAGGGACAGTTACGAGGTGAAAAACTGTTTTTT
- | TRBJ2-1 | - | TRBV2 | CASSDAGSEQFF | TGTGCCAGCAGTGATGCGGGTAGTGAGCAGTTCTTC
TRBD2 | TRBJ2-5 | few | TRBV9 | CASSVGGAGGPSETQYF | TGTGCCAGCAGCGTAGGGGGAGCGGGAGGGCCTTCGGAGACCCAGTACTTC
TRBD1 | TRBJ2-5 | - | TRBV23-1 | CASSQSGDRGRGETQYF | TGCGCCAGCAGTCAATCGGGGGACAGGGGGCGTGGGGAGACCCAGTACTTC
- | TRBJ1-2 | - | TRBV4-2 | CASSQDKSVNYGYTF | TGTGCCAGCAGCCAAGATAAAAGCGTTAACTATGGCTACACCTTC
- | TRBJ2-5 | few | TRBV30 | CAWTSTGSETQYF | TGTGCCTGGACCTCCACCGGGTCGGAGACCCAGTACTTC
TRBD2 | TRBJ2-1 | once | TRBV4-3 | CASSSPSGSSYNEQFF | TGCGCCAGCAGCTCTCCTAGCGGAAGCTCCTACAATGAGCAGTTCTTC
- | TRBJ1-5 | - | TRBV27 | CASSDRPRNQPQHF | TGTGCCAGCTCAGACAGGCCCCGCAATCAGCCCCAGCATTTT
TRBD1 | TRBJ2-3 | - | TRBV4-3 | CASSSTGGADTQYF | TGCGCCAGCAGTAGCACAGGGGGCGCAGATACGCAGTATTTT
TRBD1 | TRBJ1-5 | - | TRBV28 | CASSQGVRGFNQPQHF | TGTGCCAGCAGTCAGGGGGTCCGGGGCTTTAATCAGCCCCAGCATTTT
- | TRBJ2-7 | - | TRBV7-2 | CASIPHSEGEQYF | TGTGCCAGCATTCCACATTCGGAGGGCGAGCAGTACTTC
TRBD2 | TRBJ2-5 | few | TRBV27 | CASSLYSGGSVETQYF | TGTGCCAGCAGTTTATACTCGGGCGGGAGCGTGGAGACCCAGTACTTC
- | TRBJ2-1 | - | TRBV9 | CASSGQRSEQFF | TGTGCCAGCAGCGGCCAGCGGAGTGAGCAGTTCTTC
- | TRBJ1-4 | - | TRBV27 | CASSSFRPRNEKLFF | TGTGCCAGCAGTAGTTTTCGCCCGCGTAATGAAAAACTGTTTTTT
TRBD1 | TRBJ1-3 | few | TRBV4-2 | CASSTTGTGWDTIYF | TGTGCCAGCAGCACAACCGGGACAGGGTGGGACACCATATATTTT
TRBD1 | TRBJ2-3 | once | TRBV7-2 | CASSSRTGPDTQYF | TGTGCCAGCAGCTCAAGGACAGGGCCTGATACGCAGTATTTT
- | TRBJ2-5 | - | TRBV9 | CASSVEGGRETQYF | TGTGCCAGCAGCGTAGAAGGAGGCCGGGAGACCCAGTACTTC
TRBD1 | TRBJ2-1 | - | TRBV25-1 | CASRGTAYNEQFF | TGTGCCAGCAGAGGGACAGCCTACAATGAGCAGTTCTTC
- | TRBJ1-1 | - | TRBV6-5 | CASSYSAAYEAFF | TGTGCCAGCAGTTACTCCGCGGCGTATGAAGCTTTCTTT
TRBD1 | TRBJ1-5 | - | TRBV6-6 | CASSYPGQGNQPQHF | TGTGCCAGCAGTTACCCAGGACAGGGGAATCAGCCCCAGCATTTT
TRBD2 | TRBJ2-1 | - | TRBV19 | CASSSAGTSGRAPYNEQFF | TGTGCCAGTAGTTCCGCAGGGACTAGCGGGAGGGCCCCGTACAATGAGCAGTTCTTC